The entry below gives a single T cell receptor beta chain sequence along with its context. It lacks a known antigen. Base qualities are not at hand, and no much larger clone is one base apart. The sample's time point label is to be understood as: new active TB diagnosis, blood taken before or within 7 days of starting treatment. The patients with active tuberculosis were newly diagnosed, HIV-seronegative South African adults aged 18 years or older. Confirmation of active tuberculosis was obtained by positive sputum smear microscopy and/or positive M. tuberculosis culture. Unsorted cryopreserved PBMC were immunosequenced, covering on average approximately 96,000 T cells per clinical donor. This specimen belongs to a study of T cells in tuberculosis (dated by TCRdb to between 2018 and 2020). General notes on the study: In the study, CD1B tetramers and high-throughput TCR immunosequencing were combined to characterize T cells specific for the mycobacterial lipid antigen glucose monomycolate (GMM). With ten people per group, a South African clinical cohort compared IGRA-negative adolescents, IGRA-positive adolescents with latent tuberculosis, and adults with active tuberculosis. PBMC from patients with active tuberculosis were archived either before the start of standard anti-tuberculosis treatment or within 7 days of starting that treatment. Study-level results and caveats: Smaller NN-distances were partly driven by shorter CDR3-alpha lengths in active tuberculosis patients, and statistical significance was not reached for the TCR-beta difference. With the diverse GMM-specific repertoire as input, a classifier achieved 80% to 90% accuracy (AUROC around 0.9), whereas GEM motif frequencies as input gave around 70% accuracy. Clinical samples were chosen by availability of cryopreserved specimens, and active tuberculosis cases were adults while controls were adolescents. Smaller mean NN-distances to GMM-specific TCRs were observed in active tuberculosis TCR-alpha repertoires than in IGRA-negative controls, suggesting clonal expansion of GMM-specific TCRs.

CDR1 and CDR2 are drawn from the germline V gene: MDHEN, SYDVKM. The trim is 5 bases for V and 7 bases for J, with a gap of 30 bases between the germline ends. From the cysteine through the phenylalanine, the CDR3 covers 19 amino acids. The sequence is cut down to CDR3 DNA, 57 bases in frame from base 1. TCR libraries were generated with the immunoSEQ multiplex PCR assay, using TCR-beta and/or TCR-alpha/delta assays for each sample. The amplified TCR libraries were sequenced on the Illumina high-throughput platform. Per the source publication's procedure: Clustering and dimensionality reduction relied on pairwise TCRdist distances among GMM-specific receptors from T cells that were either sorted ex vivo or expanded in vitro. The score assigned to each clinical repertoire was mean NN-distance, meaning the average TCRdist to the nearest 10% of tetramer-positive reference sequences. To compute GEM TCR motif frequency, the fraction of unique TCRs matching known GEM sequences by V/J usage and CDR3 length was calculated. Linear discriminant analysis with leave-one-out cross-validation, implemented in scikit-learn, was used to classify active tuberculosis. As stored in TCRdb, this immuneACCESS dataset retains in-frame rearrangements with V and J assigned. A fraction of the clones does not appear; measured against another copy, unresolved V genes explain less than half of the discrepancy, and the remainder lacks a known reason. The DNA was the basis for D and trimming; V, J and clone size are from that table. Across this sample there are about 34,000 clones, with roughly 93% seen only once. Of the sample, more than 9.5% falls within the top ten clones.

This sequence originates from an adult with tuberculosis. The chain is encoded by TRBV28 joined to TRBJ2-1; the D segment could be TRBD1, given 6 matching bases. Source: PBMCs, taken at tuberculosis diagnosis. The sequenced DNA is TGTGCCAGCAGTATCATAGAGGGGTCCCGGGATACAGGGATGAATGAGCAGTTCTTC. Its amino acids are CASSIIEGSRDTGMNEQFF.